The 3 T cell receptor beta chains in this list originate from one sample, sequenced in a study of cytomegalovirus exposure and HLA in healthy donors. Profiling relied on immunoSEQ multiplex PCR, and the TCRdb table lists in-frame clones only, not all of them. The table lists some 270,000 clones, approximately 83% of them singletons. Sequencing input: PBMCs. These receptors were obtained from a woman aged 18-30 years in good health and CMV-seronegative.

In the case of this clone: This specimen includes other DNA sequences encoding the same CDR3. The CDR3 sequence is CASRLAGTDTQYF. DNA for the CDR3: TGTGCCAGTAGACTAGCGGGCACAGATACGCAGTATTTT. This chain uses TRBV19 with TRBJ2-3, with 8 bases that match TRBD2. Trimming cost V 6 bases and J 1 base; bases outside gene matches: 0. Germline lookup yields CDR1 LNHDA and CDR2 SQIVND (reference sequence). This CDR3 is built from 13 residues.

For the CDR3, the DNA is TGCGCCAGCAGCTTGACCCCGGGTCAGCCCCAGCATTTT. It specifies CASSLTPGQPQHF. The chain carries TRBV5-1 and TRBJ1-5; no reliable D call. Germline V CDR1 and CDR2: SGHRS, YFSETQ. The CDR3 spans 13 residues. Deletions cut 1 base from V and 6 bases from J, with 8 bases between.

The chain uses TRBV5-6 and TRBJ1-2; no definite D call. CDR1 and CDR2 (germline): SGHDT, YYEEEE. The V end lost 4 bases, the J end lost 5 bases, and 9 bases lay between the germline ends. The CDR3 spans 12 residues. CDR3 amino acids: CASSPAGYGYTF. CDR3 bases: TGTGCCAGCAGCCCGGCCGGGTATGGCTACACCTTC.